The clone carrying this TCR beta chain turned up a few times. The target antigen is unknown. The naive CD8 libraries originated from between roughly 18,000 and 1,000,000 sorted cells and drew on 10%, 30% or 50% RNA. Naive CD8 T cells were FACS-sorted by CD8+CD4-CCR7+CD45RA+ markers. TCRdb fed the PCR reads into MiXCR, producing one record per CDR3 protein. The sample shows around 65,000 distinct CDR3 sequences, about 18% of them seen only once. These data are taken from a study of molecular identifiers for immune sequencing clone quantification. Germline CDR1 and CDR2: MGHDK and SYGVNS. The CDR3 is 17 residues long. The V and J ends lost 7 bases and 0 bases, in that order; junction bases with no gene match: 11. Study findings and constraints: The study found clones above 20 RNA copies held over 98% of effector molecules and under 1% in naive cells.

This receptor was identified in a human donor in good health. Some libraries in this study had Jurkat cell RNA spiked in. Specimen: naive CD8+ T cells from blood, with Jurkat cell RNA spiked in. The subset is: FACS-sorted CD8+CD4-CCR7+CD45RA+ naive T cells. The genes are TRBV25-1 and TRBJ2-2, with TRBD1 identical over 7 bases. The CDR3 reads CASKGMTGTANTGELFF. The CDR3 bases are TGTGCCAGCAAAGGGATGACCGGGACAGCGAACACCGGGGAGCTGTTTTTT.